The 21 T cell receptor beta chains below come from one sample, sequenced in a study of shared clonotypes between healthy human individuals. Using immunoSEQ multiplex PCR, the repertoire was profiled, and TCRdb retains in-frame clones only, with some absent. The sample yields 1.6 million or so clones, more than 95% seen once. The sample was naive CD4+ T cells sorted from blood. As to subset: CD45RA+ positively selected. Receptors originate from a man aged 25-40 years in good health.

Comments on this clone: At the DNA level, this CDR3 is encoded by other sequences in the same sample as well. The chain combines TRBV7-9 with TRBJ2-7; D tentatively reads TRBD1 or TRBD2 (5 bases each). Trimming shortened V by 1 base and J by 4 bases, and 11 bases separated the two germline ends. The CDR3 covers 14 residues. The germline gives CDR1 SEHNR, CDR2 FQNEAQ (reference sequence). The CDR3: CASSLEGTAYEQYF. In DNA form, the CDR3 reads TGTGCCAGCAGCTTAGAAGGGACCGCTTACGAGCAGTACTTC.

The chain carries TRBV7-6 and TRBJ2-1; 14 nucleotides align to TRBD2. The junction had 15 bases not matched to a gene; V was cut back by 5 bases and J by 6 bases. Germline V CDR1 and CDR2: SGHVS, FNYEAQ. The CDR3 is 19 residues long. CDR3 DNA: TGTGCCAGCAGCCCTCGACTAGCGGGAGGGCCTTTTAGGGTCAATGAGCAGTTCTTC. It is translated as CASSPRLAGGPFRVNEQFF.

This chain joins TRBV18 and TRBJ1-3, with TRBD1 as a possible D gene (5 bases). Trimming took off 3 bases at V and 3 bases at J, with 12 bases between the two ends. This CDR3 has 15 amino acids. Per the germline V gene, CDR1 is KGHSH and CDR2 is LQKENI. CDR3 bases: TGTGCCAGCTCACCGAGGGACCGCAATGGAAACACCATATATTTT. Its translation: CASSPRDRNGNTIYF.

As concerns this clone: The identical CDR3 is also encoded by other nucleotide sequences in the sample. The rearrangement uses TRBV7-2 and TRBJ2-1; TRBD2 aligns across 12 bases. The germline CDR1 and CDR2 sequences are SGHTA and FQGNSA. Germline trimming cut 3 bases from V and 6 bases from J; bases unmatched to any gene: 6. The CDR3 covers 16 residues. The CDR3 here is CASSLSGTSGRNEQFF. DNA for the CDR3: TGTGCCAGCAGCTTGTCCGGGACTAGCGGGCGCAATGAGCAGTTCTTC. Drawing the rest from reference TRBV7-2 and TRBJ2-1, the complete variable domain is GAGVSQSPSNKVTEKGKDVELRCDPISGHTALYWYRQSLGQGLEFLIYFQGNSAPDKSGLPSDRFSAERTGGSVSTLTIQRTQQEDSAVYLCASSLSGTSGRNEQFFGPGTRLTVL.

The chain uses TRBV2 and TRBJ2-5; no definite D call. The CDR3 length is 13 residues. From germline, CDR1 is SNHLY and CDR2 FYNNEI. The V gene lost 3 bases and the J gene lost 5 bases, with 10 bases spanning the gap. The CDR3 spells CASSDEALETQYF. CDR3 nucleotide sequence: TGTGCCAGCAGTGATGAGGCGTTGGAGACCCAGTACTTC.

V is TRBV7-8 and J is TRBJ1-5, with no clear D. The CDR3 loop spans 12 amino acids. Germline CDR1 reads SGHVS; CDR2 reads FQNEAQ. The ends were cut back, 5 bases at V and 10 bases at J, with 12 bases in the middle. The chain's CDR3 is CASSQNAAPQHF. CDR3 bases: TGTGCCAGCAGCCAGAATGCAGCTCCCCAGCATTTT.

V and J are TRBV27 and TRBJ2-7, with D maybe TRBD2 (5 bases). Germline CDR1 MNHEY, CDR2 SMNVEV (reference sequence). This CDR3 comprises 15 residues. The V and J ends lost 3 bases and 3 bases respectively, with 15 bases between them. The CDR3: CASSFTVGVSYEQYF. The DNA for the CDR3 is TGTGCCAGCAGTTTTACAGTGGGAGTAAGCTACGAGCAGTACTTC.

The CDR3 region has the DNA TGTGCCATTTCAACAGGGTTCTACAATGAGCAGTTCTTC. Protein sequence: CAISTGFYNEQFF. The chain joins TRBV2 to TRBJ2-1; D perhaps matches TRBD1 (6 bases). This CDR3 region has 13 residues. CDR1 is SNHLY and CDR2 is FYNNEI in the germline V gene. V dropped 10 bases and J dropped 3 bases, with 13 bases sitting between them.

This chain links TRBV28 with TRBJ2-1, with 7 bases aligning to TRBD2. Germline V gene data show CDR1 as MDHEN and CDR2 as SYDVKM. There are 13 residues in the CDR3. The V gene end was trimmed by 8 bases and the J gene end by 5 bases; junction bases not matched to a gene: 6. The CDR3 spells CASLRLADNEQFF. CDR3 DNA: TGTGCCAGCCTACGTCTAGCGGACAATGAGCAGTTCTTC.

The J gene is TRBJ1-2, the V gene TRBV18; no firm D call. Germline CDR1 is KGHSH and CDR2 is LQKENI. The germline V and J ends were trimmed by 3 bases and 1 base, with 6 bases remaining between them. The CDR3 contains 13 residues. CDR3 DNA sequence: TGTGCCAGCTCACCGACGAGTAACTATGGCTACACCTTC. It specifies CASSPTSNYGYTF.

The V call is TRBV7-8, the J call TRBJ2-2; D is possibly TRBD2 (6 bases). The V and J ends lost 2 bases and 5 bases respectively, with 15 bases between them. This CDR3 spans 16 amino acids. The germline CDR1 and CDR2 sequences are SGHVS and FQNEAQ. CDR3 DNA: TGTGCCAGCAGCTTATACCCCGGGACTCCGACCGGGGAGCTGTTTTTT. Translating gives CASSLYPGTPTGELFF.

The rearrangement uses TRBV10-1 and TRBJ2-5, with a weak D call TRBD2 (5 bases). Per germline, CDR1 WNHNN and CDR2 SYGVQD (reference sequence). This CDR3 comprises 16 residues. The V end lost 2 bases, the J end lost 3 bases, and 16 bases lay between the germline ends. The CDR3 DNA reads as TGCGCCAGCAGTGAGGAGGGCTGGGCCAGAAAAGAGACCCAGTACTTC. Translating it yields CASSEEGWARKETQYF.

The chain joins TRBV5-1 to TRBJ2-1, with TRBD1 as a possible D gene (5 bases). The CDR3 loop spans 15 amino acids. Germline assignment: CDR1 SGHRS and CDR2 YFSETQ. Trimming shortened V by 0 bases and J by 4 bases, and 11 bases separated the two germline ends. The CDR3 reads CASSLAGLGYNEQFF. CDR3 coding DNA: TGCGCCAGCAGCTTGGCAGGGTTGGGTTACAATGAGCAGTTCTTC.

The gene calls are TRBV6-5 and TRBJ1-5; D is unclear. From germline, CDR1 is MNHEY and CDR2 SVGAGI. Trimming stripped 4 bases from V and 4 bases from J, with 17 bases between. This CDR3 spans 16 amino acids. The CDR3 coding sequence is TGTGCCAGCAGTTCCTCCTGGCGGCCATCGAATCAGCCCCAGCATTTT. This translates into CASSSSWRPSNQPQHF.

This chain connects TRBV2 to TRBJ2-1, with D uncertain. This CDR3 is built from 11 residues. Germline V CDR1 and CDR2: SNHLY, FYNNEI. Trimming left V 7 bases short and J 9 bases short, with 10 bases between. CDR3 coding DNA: TGTGCCAGCAATTTTGTAGGTGAGCAGTTCTTC. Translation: CASNFVGEQFF. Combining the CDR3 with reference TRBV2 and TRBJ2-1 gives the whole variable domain EPEVTQTPSHQVTQMGQEVILRCVPISNHLYFYWYRQILGQKVEFLVSFYNNEISEKSEIFDDQFSVERPDGSNFTLKIRSTKLEDSAMYFCASNFVGEQFFGPGTRLTVL.

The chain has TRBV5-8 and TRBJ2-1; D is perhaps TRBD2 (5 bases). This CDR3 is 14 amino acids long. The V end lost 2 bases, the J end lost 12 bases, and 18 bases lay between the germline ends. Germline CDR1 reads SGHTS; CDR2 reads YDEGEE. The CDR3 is CASSLLLVSRGQFF. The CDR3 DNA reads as TGTGCCAGCAGCTTATTGCTAGTCTCTCGGGGGCAGTTCTTC.

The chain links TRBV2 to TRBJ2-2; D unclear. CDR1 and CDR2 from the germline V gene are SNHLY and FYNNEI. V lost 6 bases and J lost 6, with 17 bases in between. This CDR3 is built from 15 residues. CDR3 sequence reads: CASRPWRLLAGELFF. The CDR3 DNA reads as TGTGCCAGCAGACCATGGCGTCTGTTGGCCGGGGAGCTGTTTTTT.

The CDR3 here is CASSPPGNTIYF. The CDR3 bases are TGTGCCAGCAGCCCGCCTGGAAACACCATATATTTT. The genes are TRBV7-8 and TRBJ1-3; D is uncertain. This CDR3 has 12 amino acids. V was shortened by 5 bases and J by 2 bases, with 4 bases between the two germline ends. The germline gives CDR1 SGHVS, CDR2 FQNEAQ. The full variable domain, rest sourced from reference TRBV7-8 and TRBJ1-3, is GAGVSQSPRYKVAKRGQDVALRCDPISGHVSLFWYQQALGQGPEFLTYFQNEAQLDKSGLPSDRFFAERPEGSVSTLKIQRTQQEDSAVYLCASSPPGNTIYFGEGSWLTVV.

The CDR3 DNA reads as TGTGCCATCACTACTACTGTCGGGGACGGGAATGAGCAGTTCTTC. Translation: CAITTTVGDGNEQFF. The chain is built from TRBV10-3 and TRBJ2-1; D may correspond to TRBD1 or TRBD2 (5 bases each). Trimming pared 7 bases from V and 7 bases from J, leaving 20 bases between. The length of the CDR3 is 15 residues. Germline V gene sequence: CDR1 ENHRY, CDR2 SYGVKD.

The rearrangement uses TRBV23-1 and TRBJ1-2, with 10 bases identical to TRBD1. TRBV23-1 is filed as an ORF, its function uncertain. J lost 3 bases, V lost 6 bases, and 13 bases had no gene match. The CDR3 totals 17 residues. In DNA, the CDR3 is TGCGCCAGCAGATCGAACCGGGACAGGGGTACCTACTATGGCTACACCTTC. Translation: CASRSNRDRGTYYGYTF.

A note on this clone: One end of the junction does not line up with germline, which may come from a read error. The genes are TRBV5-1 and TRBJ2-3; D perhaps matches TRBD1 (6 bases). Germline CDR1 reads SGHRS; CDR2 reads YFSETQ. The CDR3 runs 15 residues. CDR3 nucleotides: TGCGCCAGCAGCTTAGGGACGGACAGCACAGATACACAGTATTTT. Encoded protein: CASSLGTDSTDTQYF.